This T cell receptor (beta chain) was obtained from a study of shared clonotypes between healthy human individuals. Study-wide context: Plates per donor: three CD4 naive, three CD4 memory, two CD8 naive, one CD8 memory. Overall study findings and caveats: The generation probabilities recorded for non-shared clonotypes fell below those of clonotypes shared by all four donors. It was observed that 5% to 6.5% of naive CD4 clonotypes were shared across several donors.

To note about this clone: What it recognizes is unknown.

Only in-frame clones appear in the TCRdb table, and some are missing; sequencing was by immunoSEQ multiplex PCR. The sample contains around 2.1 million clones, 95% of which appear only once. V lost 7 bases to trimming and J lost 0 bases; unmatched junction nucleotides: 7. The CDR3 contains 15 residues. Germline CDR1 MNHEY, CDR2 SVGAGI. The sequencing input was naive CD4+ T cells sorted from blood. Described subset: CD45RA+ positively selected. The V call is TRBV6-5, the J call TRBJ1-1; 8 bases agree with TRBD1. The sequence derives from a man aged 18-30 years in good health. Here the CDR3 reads CASTSGTGMNTEAFF. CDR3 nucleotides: TGTGCCAGCACCTCGGGGACAGGTATGAACACTGAAGCTTTCTTT.